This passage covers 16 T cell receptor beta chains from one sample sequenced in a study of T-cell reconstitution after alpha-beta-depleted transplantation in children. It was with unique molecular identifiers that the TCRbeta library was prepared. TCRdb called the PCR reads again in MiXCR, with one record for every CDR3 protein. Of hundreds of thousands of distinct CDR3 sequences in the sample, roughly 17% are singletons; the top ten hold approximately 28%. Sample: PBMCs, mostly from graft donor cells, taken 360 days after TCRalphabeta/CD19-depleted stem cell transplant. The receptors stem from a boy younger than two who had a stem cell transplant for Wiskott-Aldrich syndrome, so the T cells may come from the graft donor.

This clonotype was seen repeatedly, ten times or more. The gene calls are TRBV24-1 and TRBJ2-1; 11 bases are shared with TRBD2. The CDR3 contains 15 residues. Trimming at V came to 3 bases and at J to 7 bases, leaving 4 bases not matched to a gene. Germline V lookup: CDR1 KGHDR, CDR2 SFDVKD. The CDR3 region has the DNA TGTGCCACCAGTGATACTAGCGGGAGTAGGAATGAGCAGTTCTTC. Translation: CATSDTSGSRNEQFF.

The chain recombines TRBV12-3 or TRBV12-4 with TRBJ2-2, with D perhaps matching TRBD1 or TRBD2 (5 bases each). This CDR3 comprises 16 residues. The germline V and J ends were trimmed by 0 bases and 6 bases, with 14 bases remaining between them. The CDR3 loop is CASSLAWGKDAGELFF. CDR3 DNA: TGTGCCAGCAGTTTAGCTTGGGGGAAGGATGCCGGGGAGCTGTTTTTT.

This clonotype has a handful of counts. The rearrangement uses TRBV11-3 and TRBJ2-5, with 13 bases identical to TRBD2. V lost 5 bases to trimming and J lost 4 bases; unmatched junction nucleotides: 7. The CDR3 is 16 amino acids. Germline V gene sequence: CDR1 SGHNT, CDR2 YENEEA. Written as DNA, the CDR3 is TGTGCCAGCAGCCTAAGACTAGCGGGAGGAGCAGAGACCCAGTACTTC. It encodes CASSLRLAGGAETQYF.

Here the CDR3 reads CASSSGRGRGLAQPQHF. CDR3 DNA sequence: TGTGCCAGCAGTTCGGGCCGGGGCAGGGGGTTGGCTCAGCCCCAGCATTTT. This sequence joins TRBV12-3 or TRBV12-4 and TRBJ1-5; 7 bases align to TRBD1. The CDR3 is made up of 17 amino acids. J gave up 6 bases and V 4 bases, and 15 bases lay outside the gene matches.

The CDR3 protein is CASSLKRYEQYF. CDR3 nucleotides: TGCGCCAGCAGCCTGAAACGCTACGAGCAGTACTTC. The genes are TRBV4-3 and TRBJ2-7; no reliable D call. The CDR3 has 12 amino acids. Trimming shortened V by 4 bases and J by 3 bases, and 7 bases separated the two germline ends. Germline CDR1 LGHNA, CDR2 YSLEER.

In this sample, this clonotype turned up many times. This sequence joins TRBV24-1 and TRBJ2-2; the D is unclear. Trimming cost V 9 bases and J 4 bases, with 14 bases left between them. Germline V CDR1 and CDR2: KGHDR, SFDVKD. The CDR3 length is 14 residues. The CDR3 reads CATRATGGTGELFF. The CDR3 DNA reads TGTGCCACCCGTGCGACCGGCGGCACCGGGGAGCTGTTTTTT.

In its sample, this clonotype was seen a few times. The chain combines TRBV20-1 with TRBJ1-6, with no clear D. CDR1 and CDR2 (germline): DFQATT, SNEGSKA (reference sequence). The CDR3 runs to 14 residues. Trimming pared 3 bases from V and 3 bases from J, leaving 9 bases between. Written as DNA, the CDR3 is TGCAGTGCTAGGGGCAGTTACTATAATTCACCCCTCCACTTT. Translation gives CSARGSYYNSPLHF.

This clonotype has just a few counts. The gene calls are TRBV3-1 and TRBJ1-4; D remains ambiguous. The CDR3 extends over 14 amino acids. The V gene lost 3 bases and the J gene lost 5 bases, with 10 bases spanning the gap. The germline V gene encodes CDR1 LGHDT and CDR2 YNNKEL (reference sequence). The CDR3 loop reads CASSHRTRNEKLFF. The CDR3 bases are TGTGCCAGCAGCCACCGTACGAGGAATGAAAAACTGTTTTTT.

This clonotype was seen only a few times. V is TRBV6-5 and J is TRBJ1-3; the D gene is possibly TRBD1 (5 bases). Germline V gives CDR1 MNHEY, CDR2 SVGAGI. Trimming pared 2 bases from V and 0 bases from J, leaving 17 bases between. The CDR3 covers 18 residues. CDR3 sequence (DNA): TGTGCCAGCAGTTACCTGACTCCGGGACCCTCCTCTGGAAACACCATATATTTT. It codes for CASSYLTPGPSSGNTIYF.

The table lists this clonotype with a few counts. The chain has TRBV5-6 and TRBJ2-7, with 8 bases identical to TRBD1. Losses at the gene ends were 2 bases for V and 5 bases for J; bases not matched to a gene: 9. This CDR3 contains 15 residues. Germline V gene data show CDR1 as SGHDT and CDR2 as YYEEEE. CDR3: CASSFLRTGMDEQYF. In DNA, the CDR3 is TGTGCCAGCAGCTTCCTAAGGACAGGGATGGACGAGCAGTACTTC.

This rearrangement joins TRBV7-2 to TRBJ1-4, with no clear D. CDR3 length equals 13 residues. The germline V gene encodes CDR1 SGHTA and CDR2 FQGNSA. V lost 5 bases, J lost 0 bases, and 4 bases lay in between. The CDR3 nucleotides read TGTGCCAGCAGCGTTGCAACTAATGAAAAACTGTTTTTT. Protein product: CASSVATNEKLFF.

The CDR3 DNA reads as TGTGCCAGCAGCTTCGGATTTGGCTACACCTTC. Translation gives CASSFGFGYTF. The chain combines TRBV7-9 with TRBJ1-2; D not resolved. The CDR3 length is 11 residues. V was clipped by 3 bases and J by 7 bases, with 6 bases between them. Germline V gene sequence: CDR1 SEHNR, CDR2 FQNEAQ (reference sequence). The entire variable domain, with the rest obtained from reference TRBV7-9 and TRBJ1-2, is as follows: DTGVSQNPRHKITKRGQNVTFRCDPISEHNRLYWYRQTLGQGPEFLTYFQNEAQLEKSRLLSDRFSAERPKGSFSTLEIQRTEQGDSAMYLCASSFGFGYTFGSGTRLTVV.

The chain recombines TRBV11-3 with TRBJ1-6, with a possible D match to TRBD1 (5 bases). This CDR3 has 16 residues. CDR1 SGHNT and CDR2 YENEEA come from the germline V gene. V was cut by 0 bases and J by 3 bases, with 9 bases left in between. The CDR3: CASSLDGTDYNSPLHF. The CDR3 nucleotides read TGTGCCAGCAGCTTAGATGGGACCGACTATAATTCACCCCTCCACTTT.

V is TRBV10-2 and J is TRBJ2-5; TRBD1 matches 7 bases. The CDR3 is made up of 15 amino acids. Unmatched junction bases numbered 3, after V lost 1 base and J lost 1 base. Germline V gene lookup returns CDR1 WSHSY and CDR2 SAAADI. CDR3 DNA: TGCGCCAGCAGTGAGTGGGGACAGCCCCAAGAGACCCAGTACTTC. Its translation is CASSEWGQPQETQYF.

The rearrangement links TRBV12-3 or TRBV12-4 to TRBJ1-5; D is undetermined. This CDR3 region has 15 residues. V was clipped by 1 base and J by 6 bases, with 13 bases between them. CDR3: CASSLGSADSQPQHF. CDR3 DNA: TGTGCCAGCAGTTTAGGTTCAGCAGATAGTCAGCCCCAGCATTTT.

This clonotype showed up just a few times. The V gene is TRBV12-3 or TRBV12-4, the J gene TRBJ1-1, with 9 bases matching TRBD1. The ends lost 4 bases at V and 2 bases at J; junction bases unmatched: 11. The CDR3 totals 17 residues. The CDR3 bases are TGTGCCAGCAGTTCCTTACAGGGGGCGGAGGTAAACACTGAAGCTTTCTTT. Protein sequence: CASSSLQGAEVNTEAFF.